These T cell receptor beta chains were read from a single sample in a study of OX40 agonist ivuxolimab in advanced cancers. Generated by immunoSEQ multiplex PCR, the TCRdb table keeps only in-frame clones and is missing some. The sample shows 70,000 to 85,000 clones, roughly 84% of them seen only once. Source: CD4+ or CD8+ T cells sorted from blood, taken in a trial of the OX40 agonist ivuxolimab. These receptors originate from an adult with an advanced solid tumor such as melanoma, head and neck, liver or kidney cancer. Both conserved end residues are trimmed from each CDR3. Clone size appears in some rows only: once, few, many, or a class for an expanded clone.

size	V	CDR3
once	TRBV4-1	ASSQESGLNQPQH
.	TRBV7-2	ASSLRGRELF
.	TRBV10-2	ASSDWGGAYEQY
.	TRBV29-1	SVEGGTGVTEAF
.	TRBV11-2	ASSGWDRGFNYGYT
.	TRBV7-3	ASSLFRDMGYT
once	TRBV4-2	ASSQDELRNQPQH
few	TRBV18	ASSYMNTEAF
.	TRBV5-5	ASSLIFGHTEAF
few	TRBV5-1	ASSLRDTITDTQY
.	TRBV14	ASSPRRGDGYT
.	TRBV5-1	ASSLGQESGEQY
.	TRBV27	ASGPGHQGGYT
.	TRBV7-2	ASSLVGGGGTEAF
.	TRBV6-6	ASSYGQGRNYGYT
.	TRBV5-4	AWTGTGVYEQY
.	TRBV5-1	ASSLQQGVTDTQY
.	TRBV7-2	ASSLSDPSYNEQF
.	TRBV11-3	ASSLETAPKGEKLF
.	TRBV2	ASSDRVQGTEAF
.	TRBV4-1	ASSQAGAAPNGYT
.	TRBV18	ASSPRQKLNFNEQF
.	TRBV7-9	ASSLEVSGGRAF
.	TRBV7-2	ASSLVRDRQF
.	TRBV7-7	ASSLGFDNEQF
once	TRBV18	ASSPLSSGGGETQY
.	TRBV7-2	ASSRGDNEKLF
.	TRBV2	ASSERTGPRPQH